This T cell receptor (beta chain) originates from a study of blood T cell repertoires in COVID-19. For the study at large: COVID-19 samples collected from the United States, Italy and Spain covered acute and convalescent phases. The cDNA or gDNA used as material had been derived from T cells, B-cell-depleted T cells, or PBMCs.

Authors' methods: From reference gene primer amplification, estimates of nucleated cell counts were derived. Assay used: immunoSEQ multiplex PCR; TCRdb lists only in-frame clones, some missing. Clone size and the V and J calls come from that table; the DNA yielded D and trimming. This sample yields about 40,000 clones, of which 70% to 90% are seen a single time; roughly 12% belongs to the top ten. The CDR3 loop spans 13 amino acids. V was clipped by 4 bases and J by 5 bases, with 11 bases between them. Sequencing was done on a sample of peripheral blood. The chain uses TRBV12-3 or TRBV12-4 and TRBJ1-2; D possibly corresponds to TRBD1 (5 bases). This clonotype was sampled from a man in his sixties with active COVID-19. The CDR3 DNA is TGTGCCAGCAGTTCCAGGGTGGATTATGGCTACACCTTC. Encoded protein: CASSSRVDYGYTF.